The present TCR beta chain was sequenced within a study of blood T cells in healthy people across ages. Germline values: CDR1 DFQATT, CDR2 SNEGSKA (reference sequence). V shed 7 bases and J shed 6 bases, with 13 bases lying between them. This CDR3 comprises 12 residues. At least ten counts were recorded for this clonotype. A sample-barcoded 5' primer and a J-beta primer mix were used in a second PCR of roughly 7 to 12 cycles. TCRdb re-derived calls from the 5' RACE reads in MiXCR, one entry per CDR3 protein. The table includes 850,000 to 950,000 distinct CDR3 sequences, around 28% detected once. Sequenced input: blood. This chain connects TRBV20-1 to TRBJ2-1; no clear D gene. The source of this sequence is a woman over 75 in good health. The CDR3 loop reads CSGWGIGNEQFF. As DNA, the CDR3 is TGCAGTGGATGGGGAATAGGCAATGAGCAGTTCTTC.